This is a list of T cell receptor beta chains from one sample in a study of control samples from healthy donors and cancer patients. Profiling relied on immunoSEQ multiplex PCR, and the TCRdb table lists in-frame clones only, not all of them. The table lists approximately 150,000 clones, about 90% of them singletons. Source material: blood. These TCRs come from a young woman in good health. The CDR3 runs from the conserved cysteine through the conserved F or W. The order of the fields is clone size, J gene, V gene, D gene, CDR3 DNA, CDR3 protein. D genes are given only for firm matches. Clone size is shown for a subset of rows, as once, few, many or a class of expanded clone.

>once|TRBJ2-5|TRBV11-1|-
TGTGCCAGCAGCTCGGAGAGGGCAGCCCAAGAGACCCAGTACTTC
CASSSERAAQETQYF
>-|TRBJ2-3|TRBV5-1|-
TGCGCCAGCAGCTTGGAAGCTGCAGATACGCAGTATTTT
CASSLEAADTQYF
>-|TRBJ1-3|TRBV5-1|TRBD1
TGCGCCAGCAGCTTGGTGACAGGGAAAAAGGAAATATTGTATTTT
CASSLVTGKKEILYF
>-|TRBJ2-7|TRBV6-6|-
TGTGCCAGCAGTCTAGACGGCGAGCAGTACTTC
CASSLDGEQYF
>-|TRBJ1-3|TRBV5-6|TRBD1
TGTGCCAGCAGCGGAATGACAGGGCCTGGAAACACCATATATTTT
CASSGMTGPGNTIYF
>once|TRBJ2-2|TRBV28|TRBD1
TGTGCCAGCAGTTCGACAGGGGGAATAGGCGGGGAGCTGTTTTTT
CASSSTGGIGGELFF
>-|TRBJ1-4|TRBV28|-
TGTGCCAGCAGTCCGACCACACTACCGGGAGTACTGAATGAAAAACTGTTTTTT
CASSPTTLPGVLNEKLFF
>-|TRBJ1-5|TRBV5-8|-
TGTGCCAGCAGCTTCCGGGGAGGCAATCAGCCCCAGCATTTT
CASSFRGGNQPQHF
>-|TRBJ2-5|TRBV7-2|TRBD1
TGTGCCAGCAGGGAAGACAGGGGGCGAAAAATTGCCGGGACCCAGTACTTC
CASREDRGRKIAGTQYF
>once|TRBJ2-1|TRBV7-2|-
TGTGCCAGCAGCTTAGACAGGTGGTCCTACAATGAGCAGTTCTTC
CASSLDRWSYNEQFF
>-|TRBJ2-1|TRBV25-1|TRBD2
TGTGCCAGCAGTGAAACCGGGAGGGCCCTCAATGAGCAGTTCTTC
CASSETGRALNEQFF
>-|TRBJ2-7|TRBV7-2|TRBD2
TGTGCCAGCAGCTTAGCCGGGACTAACTTGTACGAGCAGTACTTC
CASSLAGTNLYEQYF
>-|TRBJ1-1|TRBV14|-
TGTGCCAGCAGCCAAGACGGGTCTATTGAAGCTTTCTTT
CASSQDGSIEAFF
>-|TRBJ1-6|TRBV2|-
TGTGCCAGCAGAGAGGTGATCACAAATTCACCCCTCCACTTT
CASREVITNSPLHF
>-|TRBJ2-7|TRBV6-5|TRBD2
TGTGCCAGCAGCGGACTAGCGGGAGGAACCCACGAGCAGTACTTC
CASSGLAGGTHEQYF
>-|TRBJ1-3|TRBV12-3/TRBV12-4|-
TGTGCCTCAGAGGTAGCTGGAAACACCATATATTTT
CASEVAGNTIYF
>-|TRBJ2-5|TRBV5-6|-
TGTGCCAGCAGCTTGTGGTCGGGATGGGGTGAGACCCAGTACTTC
CASSLWSGWGETQYF
>-|TRBJ2-3|TRBV13|TRBD2
TGTGCCAGCAGCTTCCGGGGAGTAGCGGGATCAGATACGCAGTATTTT
CASSFRGVAGSDTQYF
>-|TRBJ2-1|TRBV28|-
TGTGCCAGCAGTTTTGAGGGTTTCAGCTCCTACAATGAGCAGTTCTTC
CASSFEGFSSYNEQFF
>-|TRBJ1-2|TRBV24-1|-
TGTGCCACCAGGCCCGGGGGATTGGGGAACTATGGCTACACCTTC
CATRPGGLGNYGYTF
>once|TRBJ2-3|TRBV18|TRBD1
TGTGCCAGCTCGTCCGGGACAGGGGGAAGCACAGATACGCAGTATTTT
CASSSGTGGSTDTQYF
>-|TRBJ2-7|TRBV27|-
TGTGCCAGCAGTTTGCGCGGGCTTGGAGTTTACGAGCAGTACTTC
CASSLRGLGVYEQYF
>-|TRBJ2-2|TRBV6-6|TRBD2
TGTGCCAGCAGTTACTCTAGCGGGGCGAACACCGGGGAGCTGTTTTTT
CASSYSSGANTGELFF
>-|TRBJ2-7|TRBV19|-
TGTGCCAGTAGTATCGCAGGGCGGAGGGGGTTGGGTGAGCAGTACTTC
CASSIAGRRGLGEQYF
>-|TRBJ1-5|TRBV28|-
TGTGCCAGCAGTGCGACGGGTGGTCAGCCCCAGCATTTT
CASSATGGQPQHF
>-|TRBJ1-1|TRBV12-3/TRBV12-4|-
TGTGCCAGCAGTTCAAAAGGTTGGGTAGTGGCTTTCTTT
CASSSKGWVVAFF
>-|TRBJ1-1|TRBV5-1|TRBD1
TGCGCCAGCAGCTGGACAGGAGCCATGAACACTGAAGCTTTCTTT
CASSWTGAMNTEAFF
>-|TRBJ1-4|TRBV13|-
TGTGCCAGCACCGCTAAGGGAAGCCGAAATGAAAAACTGTTTTTT
CASTAKGSRNEKLFF
>-|TRBJ2-3|TRBV4-1|-
TGCGCCAGCAGCCACGCCGTGCTTCCATTTAGCACAGATACGCAGTATTTT
CASSHAVLPFSTDTQYF
>-|TRBJ1-1|TRBV2|-
TGTGCCAGCAGTGAACAGGGACAGAACACTGAAGCTTTCTTT
CASSEQGQNTEAFF
>-|TRBJ1-1|TRBV5-1|TRBD1
TGCGCCAGCAGCCCTCAGGGGGCGAGCACTGAAGCTTTCTTT
CASSPQGASTEAFF
>-|TRBJ2-3|TRBV6-4|TRBD2
TGTGCCAGCAGCGGGACTAGCGGGACAGATACGCAGTATTTT
CASSGTSGTDTQYF
>-|TRBJ2-1|TRBV23-1|TRBD2
TGCGCCAGCAGTCCGGACAGGGGACTGGTGACTAGCGGGAGGGCCTATTGTAACGGTGAGCAGTTCTTC
CASSPDRGLVTSGRAYCNGEQFF
>-|TRBJ2-2|TRBV5-1|TRBD2
TGCGCCAGCAGCTTCCGGGAGGAAGGCGGGGAGCTGTTTTTT
CASSFREEGGELFF
>-|TRBJ2-5|TRBV5-5|-
TGTGCCAGCAGCCCTGATGACGTGGGGACCCAGTACTTC
CASSPDDVGTQYF
>-|TRBJ1-2|TRBV11-2|TRBD1
TGTGCCAGCAGCCCCTCGGGACAGAACTATGGCTACACCTTC
CASSPSGQNYGYTF
>-|TRBJ2-2|TRBV4-3|-
TGCGCCAGCAGCCAAGAATCCGGGGTCACCGGGGAGCTGTTTTTT
CASSQESGVTGELFF